What follows are 17 T cell receptor beta chains derived from one specimen sequenced in a study of T cells in tuberculosis. Clones were read by immunoSEQ multiplex PCR, and TCRdb kept only the in-frame ones, dropping some. The sample has roughly 44,000 clones, about 96% seen once. The source material was PBMCs. The receptors shown here come from a donor under 30 with latent tuberculosis or without tuberculosis infection.

This clone was found once. The chain couples TRBV7-8 to TRBJ1-1; unclear D gene. Germline values: CDR1 SGHVS, CDR2 FQNEAQ. The germline V and J ends were trimmed by 2 bases and 6 bases, with 10 bases remaining between them. The CDR3 has 13 amino acids. The CDR3 loop reads CASSLFSRAEAFF. In DNA, the CDR3 is TGTGCCAGCAGCTTATTTAGCCGCGCTGAAGCTTTCTTT.

A single count supports this clone. The rearrangement links TRBV30 to TRBJ1-5; no definite D call. V lost 0 bases to trimming and J lost 7 bases, with 13 bases between them. CDR1 and CDR2 (germline): GTSNPN, SVGIG (reference sequence). This CDR3 is built from 14 residues. CDR3 DNA: TGTGCCTGGAGTGTGGGCGGGATTCGGCAGCCCCAGCATTTT. Its protein product is CAWSVGGIRQPQHF.

The chain links TRBV29-1 to TRBJ2-3; 8 positions match TRBD2. The V and J ends lost 6 bases and 7 bases, in that order; junction bases with no gene match: 9. Germline CDR1 SQVTM, CDR2 ANQGSEA. This CDR3 spans 13 amino acids. The DNA of the CDR3 is TGCAGCGTGAGAGGACGGGGGGGAAATACGCAGTATTTT. Protein sequence: CSVRGRGGNTQYF.

V gene TRBV7-9 combines with J gene TRBJ1-4, with 7 bases that match TRBD1. This CDR3 contains 14 residues. Losses at the gene ends were 3 bases for V and 4 bases for J; bases not matched to a gene: 2. Germline V CDR1 and CDR2: SEHNR, FQNEAQ (reference sequence). This CDR3 is CASSLGQINEKLFF. The CDR3 bases are TGTGCCAGCAGCTTGGGACAGATTAATGAAAAACTGTTTTTT.

This chain uses TRBV27 with TRBJ2-5; D gene unclear. Germline CDR1 reads MNHEY; CDR2 reads SMNVEV (reference sequence). The V end was cut by 6 bases, the J end by 0 bases, with 17 bases between. The CDR3 loop spans 16 amino acids. The CDR3 loop is CASSLNVRLYQETQYF. The CDR3 DNA is TGTGCCAGCAGCCTTAACGTACGACTGTACCAAGAGACCCAGTACTTC.

This clone was observed a handful of times. V gene TRBV2 combines with J gene TRBJ1-5; TRBD1 might be the D (6 bases). Germline V gives CDR1 SNHLY, CDR2 FYNNEI. This CDR3 has 13 amino acids. V lost 6 bases and J lost 5, with 11 bases in between. The CDR3 reads CASRPDSYQPQHF. DNA for the CDR3: TGTGCCAGCAGACCGGACAGCTATCAGCCCCAGCATTTT.

The gene calls are TRBV25-1 and TRBJ2-1; maybe TRBD2 (6 bases). V lost 3 bases to trimming and J lost 15 bases, with 21 bases between them. CDR1 MGHDK and CDR2 SYGVNS come from the germline V gene. The CDR3 extends over 14 amino acids. CDR3 amino acids: CASSEIPRSGGVFF. CDR3 bases: TGTGCCAGCAGTGAGATCCCCAGATCCGGGGGTGTGTTCTTC.

Only a few counts were recorded for this clone. The chain combines TRBV27 with TRBJ2-7; possible D gene TRBD1, 6 bases. CDR1 MNHEY and CDR2 SMNVEV come from the germline V gene (reference sequence). V lost 5 bases and J lost 2, with 16 bases in between. The CDR3 has 15 amino acids. The CDR3 DNA reads TGTGCCAGCAGTACCACTCCCGGGACAACCTACGAGCAGTACTTC. It translates to CASSTTPGTTYEQYF.

DNA of the CDR3: TGTGCCACCAGCTCTAGGGACAGGAGCTCCTACGAGCAGTACTTC. Its translation: CATSSRDRSSYEQYF. The chain carries TRBV15 and TRBJ2-7; 8 bases are shared with TRBD1. V lost 5 bases, J lost 0 bases, and 6 bases stayed unmatched. The germline CDR1 and CDR2 sequences are LNHNV and YYDKDF (reference sequence). This CDR3 is 15 amino acids long.

The gene calls are TRBV19 and TRBJ1-5, with a tentative D call TRBD1 (5 bases). V gave up 6 bases and J gave up 1 base, with 16 bases separating them. The CDR3 is 16 amino acids. CDR1 is LNHDA, CDR2 SQIVND, per germline (reference sequence). DNA for the CDR3: TGTGCCAGTAGCCTAGGGTCGGCAGGGAGCAATCAGCCCCAGCATTTT. Its translation is CASSLGSAGSNQPQHF. Full variable domain (rest looked up from reference TRBV19 and TRBJ1-5): DGGITQSPKYLFRKEGQNVTLSCEQNLNHDAMYWYRQDPGQGLRLIYYSQIVNDFQKGDIAEGYSVSREKKESFPLTVTSAQKNPTAFYLCASSLGSAGSNQPQHFGDGTRLSIL.

This clone was found once. The chain uses TRBV5-6 and TRBJ1-1; TRBD1 is a possible D gene (5 bases). The length of the CDR3 is 15 residues. Germline V lookup: CDR1 SGHDT, CDR2 YYEEEE. Trimming cost V 1 base and J 1 base, with 11 bases left between them. CDR3: CASSLLGGGNTEAFF. CDR3 coding DNA: TGTGCCAGCAGCTTGTTGGGGGGAGGGAACACTGAAGCTTTCTTT.

The chain recombines TRBV4-1 with TRBJ2-1; D perhaps matches TRBD2 (6 bases). The CDR3 spans 17 residues. The V and J ends lost 4 bases and 0 bases respectively, with 16 bases between them. Germline loops: CDR1 MGHRA, CDR2 YSYEKL. This chain's CDR3 is CASSPLLGGFSYNEQFF. The CDR3 DNA reads TGCGCCAGCAGCCCACTTCTAGGAGGGTTCTCCTACAATGAGCAGTTCTTC.

The chain is built from TRBV5-8 and TRBJ2-7, with 10 bases that match TRBD1. CDR1 is SGHTS, CDR2 YDEGEE, per germline. V shed 4 bases, J shed 2 bases, and the junction held 6 bases outside the gene matches. The CDR3 runs to 15 residues. DNA for the CDR3: TGTGCCAGCAGCCTGGGACAGGGGCTTACCTACGAGCAGTACTTC. As protein: CASSLGQGLTYEQYF.

CDR3 loop: CASRAGGWTEAFF. As DNA, the CDR3 is TGTGCCAGCCGAGCGGGGGGGTGGACTGAAGCTTTCTTT. V usage is TRBV7-8 and J usage is TRBJ1-1, with D perhaps TRBD1 (5 bases). The CDR3 runs to 13 residues. V lost 8 bases and J lost 5, with 15 bases in between. CDR1 and CDR2 (germline): SGHVS, FQNEAQ.

Only one count was recorded for this clone. The chain carries TRBV19 and TRBJ1-4, with TRBD1 matching 8 bases. V lost 2 bases, J lost 0 bases, and 5 bases stayed unmatched. The CDR3 is made up of 17 amino acids. The germline CDR1 and CDR2 sequences are LNHDA and SQIVND (reference sequence). CDR3 protein: CASSIRQGSATNEKLFF. Here the CDR3 DNA reads TGTGCCAGTAGTATAAGACAGGGGTCTGCAACTAATGAAAAACTGTTTTTT. Looking up the rest from reference TRBV19 and TRBJ1-4 gives the full variable domain: DGGITQSPKYLFRKEGQNVTLSCEQNLNHDAMYWYRQDPGQGLRLIYYSQIVNDFQKGDIAEGYSVSREKKESFPLTVTSAQKNPTAFYLCASSIRQGSATNEKLFFGSGTQLSVL.

V usage is TRBV19 and J usage is TRBJ1-3; TRBD1 aligns across 10 bases. With V trimmed by 5 bases and J by 7 bases, 8 bases remained unmatched. Germline V gene sequence: CDR1 LNHDA, CDR2 SQIVND (reference sequence). The CDR3 runs 15 residues. The CDR3 DNA reads TGTGCCAGTAGTTCTCGGACAGGGGGAAGGAACACCATATATTTT. Translating gives CASSSRTGGRNTIYF.

This rearrangement joins TRBV15 to TRBJ2-3, with TRBD1 matching 8 bases. The length of the CDR3 is 15 residues. CDR1 is LNHNV, CDR2 YYDKDF, per germline (reference sequence). V gave up 1 base and J gave up 4 bases; unmatched junction bases: 4. CDR3 in amino acids: CATSRGPGGPDTQYF. The CDR3 DNA sequence: TGTGCCACCAGCAGAGGGCCAGGGGGCCCAGATACGCAGTATTTT.